The sequence of this T cell receptor (beta chain) was determined in a study of cytomegalovirus exposure and HLA in healthy donors (dated by TCRdb to about 2017). In terms of the full investigation: An earlier analysis of roughly 500 of the donors reported about 290 Gb of sequence data and 117 million unique TCR beta sequences from about 179 million T cells. An early release that covered roughly 600 HLA-typed donors contained approximately 320 gigabases of sequencing data and 65 million to 100 million unique TCR sequences. The genetic ancestry cluster associated with self-reported Caucasian donors included over 80% of the approximately 410 genotyped donors. The study was designed to test whether signatures of past pathogen exposure could be identified by cataloging public T cell receptors. Using immunosequencing, the study profiled T cell repertoires from 640 or so subjects and related those repertoires to cytomegalovirus serostatus. Along with the approximately 600-subject first cohort, a separate validation cohort of more than 90 different subjects was used. To predict cytomegalovirus infection status, the study brought together high-throughput TCR immunosequencing, statistical association of individual TCRs with disease status, and machine learning. A later analysis re-analyzed previously published TCR beta repertoires from approximately 700 donors and added high-resolution HLA genotyping to study TCR occurrence patterns. In the later analysis, no new phenotypic data were used to find candidate immune exposures; instead, reliance was placed on TCR beta sequences and their occurrence across donors. An earlier analysis of about 600 of the donors used high-throughput TCR beta sequencing to judge whether each TCR beta V gene segment behaved as functional or pseudogenic. Donor age, sex, ethnicity and CMV serostatus were compiled alongside the repertoire data. In a later genetic analysis, genome-wide SNP genotypes for about 55% of the roughly 670 donors were used, and that subset was treated as a discovery cohort. Every repertoire in the discovery cohort had been generated on one and the same sequencing platform. HLA typing covered class I and class II loci at four-digit resolution. Typing coverage differed by locus: A, B, C, DRB1 and DQB1 were typed in about 620-630 donors, DQA1 in roughly 500, DPA1 in some 600, and DPB1 in 400 to 490. About five DR-DQ haplotypes were treated as single units for association and clustering because of strong linkage in the cohort. On average, 235,054 unique TCR beta nucleotide sequences were sequenced per donor among 398 genotyped donors of the cohort, with 15% to 20% of those sequences being non-productive.

The cohort comprised some 730 healthy bone marrow donors. At the time of sampling, all cohort members were nominally healthy, though unrecorded immune exposures were likely present. The donor was CMV seronegative and was included in the group of several hundred seronegative cohort members. A peripheral blood sample was collected from each donor, and TCR beta sequencing was performed on peripheral blood mononuclear cells. The Qiagen DNeasy Blood Extraction Kit was used to extract genomic DNA from the blood cell samples. This clone turned up a few times. Its antigen target is currently unknown. It has no much larger one-base neighbor in the sample; base qualities were not kept. Libraries were prepared through the immunoSEQ multiplex PCR assay. For the multiplex PCR, a mixture combining 60 forward primers for TCR Vbeta segments and 13 reverse primers for TCR Jbeta segments was used. The CDR3 region of rearranged TCR beta genes was amplified from genomic DNA with a multiplex PCR assay. The Illumina HiSeq System was used to sequence the amplified TCR beta libraries as 87-base-pair reads. In the source study's methods: A later analysis counted about 76 million unique TCR beta chains across the 666 repertoires, and around 9.9 million of these chains were shared by at least two donors. To remove PCR and sequencing errors, raw reads were error-corrected and collapsed into unique sequences using a nearest-neighbor algorithm that merged closely related sequences. V, D and J gene segments were assigned by aligning CDR3 sequences to IMGT reference sequences. Each retained sequence needed at least a six-nucleotide match to both a V gene segment and a J gene segment. A rearrangement was called productive if the CDR3 had no stop codons and remained in frame with V and J, and every other rearrangement was called non-productive. CDR3 was defined by IMGT convention, running from the second conserved V-encoded cysteine to the conserved J-encoded phenylalanine. Sequences without an unambiguous match to a single V gene segment were excluded from the earlier analysis of almost 600 of the donors. In an earlier analysis of some 590 of the donors, a V segment was called functional when productive rearrangements were above 56.7%, and segregating when the standard deviation between donors exceeded 5%. A statistical classification framework was developed to diagnose cytomegalovirus status using the catalog of TCR beta chain sequences. In a later analysis, V and J genes were assigned by comparing TCR nucleotide sequences against IMGT/GENE-DB human TR gene sequences. The TCRdist pipeline was used in a later analysis to assign CDR3 sequences and most-parsimonious VDJ recombination scenarios. In a later analysis, each TCR beta chain was defined by its CDR3 amino acid sequence together with its V-gene family, and reads without a unique V-gene family were excluded. In a later analysis, 450 to 600 highly shared, low-generation-probability nucleotide sequences were removed to address suspected cross-contamination and a sequencing artifact. A later analysis calculated a clonal expansion index for each public chain from normalized within-repertoire ranks of inferred template counts. In a later analysis, generation probabilities were computed with a VDJ recombination model fitted to out-of-frame rearrangements, and the resulting probabilities were checked against IGoR. In a later analysis, TCR-TCR, TCR-HLA and TCR-CMV co-occurrence was scored with hypergeometric tests, and a repertoire-size bias correction was applied to TCR pairs. To estimate false discovery rates, a later analysis permuted the HLA or CMV assignments 20 times. In a later analysis, co-occurring TCRs were grouped using DBSCAN, and TCRdist sequence similarity was added for clustering within HLA-allele-positive subsets. Co-occurrence clustering excluded repertoires with fewer than 30,000 or more than 120,000 public chains, plus five with anomalous nucleotide sharing. TCRdb took over this immuneACCESS table, retaining in-frame rearrangements with V and J assigned. Such tables are incomplete; in checked studies, under half of the missing clones stem from an unresolved V gene, and the remainder is unexplained. V, J and clone size derive from that table, while D and trimming were established from the DNA sequence. The sample yields just over 150,000 clones; about 73% were counted once. Approximately 3% of the sample belongs to the ten largest clones.

The paper as a whole reports these results and caveats: Correlated functional status among segregating V segments might reflect linkage disequilibrium, but an unknown experimental factor could not be ruled out. The classifier was reported to diagnose cytomegalovirus status with high specificity and sensitivity in both the original cohort and the validation cohort. For the cohort, immune exposure information was limited to CMV serostatus. Strong co-occurrence of HLA alleles, especially DR and DQ, made assigning TCR associations to individual alleles difficult. In an earlier analysis of some 500 of the donors, most TCR beta V segments appeared in productive rearrangements about 90% or about 30% of the time, broadly matching IMGT annotations. In a later analysis, the rate of TCR association differed among HLA loci, with DRB1 alleles having the most associated TCRs and HLA-C alleles having the fewest. According to a later analysis, parvovirus B19, influenza, CMV and Epstein-Barr virus appeared linked to several top co-occurrence clusters. Three of the identified cytomegalovirus-associated TCR beta chains were confirmed in vitro to be specific for cytomegalovirus antigens. The sequencing pipeline was judged likely to have produced a cluster of highly shared sequence variants as a technical artifact. A later genetic analysis associated a missense DCLRE1C variant with V-gene and J-gene trimming of TCR beta chains, and an independent cohort replicated the association. The study listed 150 to 200 TCR beta chains as associated with cytomegalovirus. Only TCR beta chains were sequenced in this cohort, and the absence of alpha or paired-chain data limited detectable features. A later analysis found that most CMV-associated TCR beta chains appeared HLA-restricted, with HLA associations seemingly driven largely by CMV exposure. The authors suggested that the approach could potentially be extended to other disease states and immunological phenotypes. A further reported finding was that TCR beta sequences accurately predicted the HLA-A and HLA-B alleles for most subjects in the first cohort. A later genetic analysis reported fewer N-insertions in productive TCRs among donors in an Asian-associated ancestry cluster than the roughly 690-donor mean. Most TCR sequences were seen in very few donors, while some public TCRs were found in many individuals. Because the 87-base-pair reads could not distinguish some IMGT-functional V segments, including TRBV6-2 and TRBV6-3, those segments were excluded. In a later analysis, HLA-associated TCR beta chains showed more clonal expansion and lower generation probabilities than non-associated chains that were equally common. A later analysis associated 15,000 to 20,000 TCR beta sequences with specific HLA alleles at a false discovery rate of 0.05. The presence/absence analyses assumed that sequencing depth was roughly uniform across donors, and that assumption may not be true. Because some donors lacked HLA typing at each locus, the association tests relied only on the typed subset. Because counts were too low, seventeen rarely observed V segments, including chromosome 9 orphons, were left out of the earlier analysis of 587 of the donors.

V trim: 3 bases; J trim: 6 bases; unmatched bases: 2. The germline V gene encodes CDR1 SGHTA and CDR2 FQGNSA. From cysteine to phenylalanine, the CDR3 is 13 amino acids long. The read is trimmed to its CDR3 DNA, 39 bases read in frame from base 1. The clonotype was recovered from a woman in her thirties or forties in good health and CMV-seronegative. The chain was built from TRBV7-2 and TRBJ1-2, and TRBD1 matches 9 of the central bases. Sequences were obtained from PBMCs. The CDR3 protein sequence reads: CASSFRDRDGYTF. The bases are TGTGCCAGCAGCTTCCGGGACAGGGATGGCTACACCTTC.